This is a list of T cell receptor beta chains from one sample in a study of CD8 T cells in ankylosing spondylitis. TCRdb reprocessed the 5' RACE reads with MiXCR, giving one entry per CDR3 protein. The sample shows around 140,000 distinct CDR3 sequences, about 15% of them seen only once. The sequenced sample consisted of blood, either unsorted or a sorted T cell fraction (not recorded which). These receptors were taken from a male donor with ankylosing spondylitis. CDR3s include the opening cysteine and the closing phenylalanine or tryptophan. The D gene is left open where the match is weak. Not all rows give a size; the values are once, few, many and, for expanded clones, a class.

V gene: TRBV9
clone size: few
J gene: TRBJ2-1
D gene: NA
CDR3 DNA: TGTGCCAGCAGCGTAGTAGGCGGCCCCTACAATGAGCAGTTCTTC
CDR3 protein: CASSVVGGPYNEQFF

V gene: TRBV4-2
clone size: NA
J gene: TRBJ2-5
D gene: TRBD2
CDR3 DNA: TGTGCCAGCAGCCAAGGAGGACTAGGAGAGAGCGAGACCCAGTACTTC
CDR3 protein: CASSQGGLGESETQYF

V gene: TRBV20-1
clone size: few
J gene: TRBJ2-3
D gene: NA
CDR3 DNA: TGCAGTGCTAACTTAGTGGCGGTGACAGATACGCAGTATTTT
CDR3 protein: CSANLVAVTDTQYF

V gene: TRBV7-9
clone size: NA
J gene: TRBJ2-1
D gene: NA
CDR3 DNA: TGTGCCAGTAACGAACTAGGCTCCTACAATGAGCAGTTCTTC
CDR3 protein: CASNELGSYNEQFF

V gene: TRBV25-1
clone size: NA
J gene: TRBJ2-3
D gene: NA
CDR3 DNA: TGTGCCAGCAGTGGGAGGACGGACCTTCGCACAGATACGCAGTATTTT
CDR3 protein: CASSGRTDLRTDTQYF

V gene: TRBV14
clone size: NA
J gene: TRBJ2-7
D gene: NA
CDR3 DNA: TGTGCCAGCAGCCAAGATTTTACAGCTTACGAGCAGTACTTC
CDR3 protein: CASSQDFTAYEQYF

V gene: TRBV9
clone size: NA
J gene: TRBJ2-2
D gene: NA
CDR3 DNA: TGTGCCAGCAGCCCCCCTATCTCGTCCGGGGAGCTGTTTTTT
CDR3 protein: CASSPPISSGELFF

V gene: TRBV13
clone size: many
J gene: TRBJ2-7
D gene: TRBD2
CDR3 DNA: TGTGCCAGCAGCTTAGAGACTAGCGGATACGAGCAGTACTTC
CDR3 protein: CASSLETSGYEQYF

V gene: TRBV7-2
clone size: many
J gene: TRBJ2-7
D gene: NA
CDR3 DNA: TGTGCCAGCAGCTTTATGGAGGATCAGTTGAACGAGCAGTACTTC
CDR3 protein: CASSFMEDQLNEQYF

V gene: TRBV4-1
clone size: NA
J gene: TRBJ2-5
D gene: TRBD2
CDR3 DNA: TGCGCCAGCAGCCAAGGTGGACCGGGACTAGCGGATAAAAAAGAGACCCAGTACTTC
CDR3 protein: CASSQGGPGLADKKETQYF

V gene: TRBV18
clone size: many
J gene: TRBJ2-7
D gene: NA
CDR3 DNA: TGTGCCAGCCAAAAACACGAGCAGTACTTC
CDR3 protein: CASQKHEQYF

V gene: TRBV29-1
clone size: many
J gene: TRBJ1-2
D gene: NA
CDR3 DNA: TGCAGCGTTGACCCAGGGCGCGGCTACACCTTC
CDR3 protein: CSVDPGRGYTF

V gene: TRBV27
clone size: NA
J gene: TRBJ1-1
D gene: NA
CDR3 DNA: TGTGCCAGCAGTTTATCCGGTTCTGAAGCTTTCTTT
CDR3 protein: CASSLSGSEAFF

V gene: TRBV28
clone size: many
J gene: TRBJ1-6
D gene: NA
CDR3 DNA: TGTGCCAGCAACCCTAACAGCTACAGTAGGAATTATAATTCACCCCTCCACTTT
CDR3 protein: CASNPNSYSRNYNSPLHF

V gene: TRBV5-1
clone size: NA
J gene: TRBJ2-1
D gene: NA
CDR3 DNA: TGCGCCAGCAGCTTGGTTCAGAGTGGTGAGCAGTTCTTC
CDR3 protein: CASSLVQSGEQFF

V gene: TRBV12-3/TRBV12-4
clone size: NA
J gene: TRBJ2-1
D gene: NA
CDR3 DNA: TGTGCCAGCACCTCCCCTCCCACAGGCTACAATGAGCAGTTCTTC
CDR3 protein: CASTSPPTGYNEQFF

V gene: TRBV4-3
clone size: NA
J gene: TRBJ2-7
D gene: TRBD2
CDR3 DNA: TGCGCCAGCAGCCAAGCTAGCGGATCGATCTACGAGCAGTACTTC
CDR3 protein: CASSQASGSIYEQYF

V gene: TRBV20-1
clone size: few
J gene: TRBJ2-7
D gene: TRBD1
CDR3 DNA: TGCAGTGCTAGAGATGGACAGGGTGAAGGCGGGCAGTACTTC
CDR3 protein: CSARDGQGEGGQYF

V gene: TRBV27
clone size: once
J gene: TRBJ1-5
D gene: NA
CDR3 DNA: TGTGCCAGCAGGGAGGGAAATCAGCCCCAGCATTTT
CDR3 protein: CASREGNQPQHF

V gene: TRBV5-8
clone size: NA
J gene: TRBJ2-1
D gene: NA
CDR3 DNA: TGTGCCAGCGTCCCCCCCCACAATGAGCAGTTCTTC
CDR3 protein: CASVPPHNEQFF

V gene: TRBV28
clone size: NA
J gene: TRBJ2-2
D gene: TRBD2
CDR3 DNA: TGTGCCAGCAGTTTAGTGCCAGCGGGAGGTTATACCGGGGAGCTGTTTTTT
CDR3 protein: CASSLVPAGGYTGELFF

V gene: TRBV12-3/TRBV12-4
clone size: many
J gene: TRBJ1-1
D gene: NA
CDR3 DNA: TGTGCCAGCAGTGTCTCGCACAGCATGAACACTGAAGCTTTCTTT
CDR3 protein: CASSVSHSMNTEAFF

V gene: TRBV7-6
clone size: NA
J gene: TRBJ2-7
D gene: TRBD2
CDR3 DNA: TGTGCCAGCAGCCCACTTTCGGGTAGCGGGAGAATCGGCGGCTACGAGCAGTACTTC
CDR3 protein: CASSPLSGSGRIGGYEQYF

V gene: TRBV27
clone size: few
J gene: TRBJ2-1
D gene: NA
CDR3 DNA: TGTGCCAGCAGTTTACGGGCCCCCAATGAGCAGTTCTTC
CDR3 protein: CASSLRAPNEQFF

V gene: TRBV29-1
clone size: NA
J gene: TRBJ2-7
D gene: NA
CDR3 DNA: TGCAGCGTTTTTACAGGGTACGAGCAGTACTTC
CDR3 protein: CSVFTGYEQYF

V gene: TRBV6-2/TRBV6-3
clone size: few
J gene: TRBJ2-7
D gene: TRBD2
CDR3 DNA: TGTGCCAGCAGCTTAGCGGGACGAGCCTACGAGCAGTACTTC
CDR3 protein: CASSLAGRAYEQYF

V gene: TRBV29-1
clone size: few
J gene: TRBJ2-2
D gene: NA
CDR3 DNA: TGCAGCGTGGGATGGGCCCCCTACGAAGAGCACACCGGGGAGCTGTTTTTT
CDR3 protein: CSVGWAPYEEHTGELFF

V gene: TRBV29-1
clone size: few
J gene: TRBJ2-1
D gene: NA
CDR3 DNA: TGCAGCGTTGTAAGGAGGTCCTACAATGAGCAGTTCTTC
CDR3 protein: CSVVRRSYNEQFF

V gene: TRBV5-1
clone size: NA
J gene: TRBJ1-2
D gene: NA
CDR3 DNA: TGCGCCAGCAGCCATGATCGGGTTTATGGCTACACCTTC
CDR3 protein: CASSHDRVYGYTF

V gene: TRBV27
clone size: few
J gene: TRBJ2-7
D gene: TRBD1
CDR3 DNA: TGTGCCAGCAGTTACTTTCCCGGGACAGCATACGAGCAGTACTTC
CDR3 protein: CASSYFPGTAYEQYF

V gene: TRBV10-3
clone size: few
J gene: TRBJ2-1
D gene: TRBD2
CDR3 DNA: TGTGCCATCAGTGAGGAGACGAGCGGGATATCCTACAATGAGCAGTTCTTC
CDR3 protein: CAISEETSGISYNEQFF

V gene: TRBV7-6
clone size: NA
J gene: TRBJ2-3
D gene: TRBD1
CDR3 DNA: TGTGCCAGCAGCGGGGTGACAGGGAGCACAGATACGCAGTATTTT
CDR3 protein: CASSGVTGSTDTQYF

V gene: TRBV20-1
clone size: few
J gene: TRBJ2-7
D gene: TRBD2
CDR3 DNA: TGCAGTGCTAGCAGCGGGAGGGATTACGAGCAGTACTTC
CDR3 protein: CSASSGRDYEQYF

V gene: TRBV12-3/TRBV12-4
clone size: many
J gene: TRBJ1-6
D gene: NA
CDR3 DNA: TGTGCCAGCGGGCCAGCGCCAAGAGGCTCACCCCTCCACTTT
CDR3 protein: CASGPAPRGSPLHF

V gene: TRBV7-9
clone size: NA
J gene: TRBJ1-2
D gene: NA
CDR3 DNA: TGTGCCAGCTCCTCGCGAACAGAGGTCTTAGGCTACACCTTC
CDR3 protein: CASSSRTEVLGYTF

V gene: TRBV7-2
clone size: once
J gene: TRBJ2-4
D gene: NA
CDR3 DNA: TGTGCCAGCAGCCCTAGGGCTCGGCAGGGTTTGTACTTC
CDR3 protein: CASSPRARQGLYF

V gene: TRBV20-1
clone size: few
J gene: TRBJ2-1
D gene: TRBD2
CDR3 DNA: TGCAGTGCTAGAGATAGGTCTAGCGGGAGCCAGAATGAGCAGTTCTTC
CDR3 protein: CSARDRSSGSQNEQFF

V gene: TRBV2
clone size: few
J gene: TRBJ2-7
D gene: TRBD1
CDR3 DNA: TGTGCCAGCAATAAATACGACAGGGTAGGTGACGAGCAGTACTTC
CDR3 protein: CASNKYDRVGDEQYF

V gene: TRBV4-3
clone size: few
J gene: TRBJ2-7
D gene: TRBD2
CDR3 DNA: TGCGCCAGCAGCCAAGGGTGGCAGGGAGGGTTCGAGCAGTACTTC
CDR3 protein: CASSQGWQGGFEQYF

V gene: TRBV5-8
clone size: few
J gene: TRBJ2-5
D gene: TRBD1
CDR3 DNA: TGTGCCAGCAGCTTAGGGACAGGGGCCCCCCAAGAGACCCAGTACTTC
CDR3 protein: CASSLGTGAPQETQYF

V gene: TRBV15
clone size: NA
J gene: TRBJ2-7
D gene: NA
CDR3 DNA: TGTGCCACCAGCAGAGACAGAGTTGTCGGCACCTCCTACGAGCAGTACTTC
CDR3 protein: CATSRDRVVGTSYEQYF

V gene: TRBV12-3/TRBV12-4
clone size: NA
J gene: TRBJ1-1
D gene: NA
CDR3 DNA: TGTGCCAGCAGTTTCTGGCCCCACATGAACACTGAAGCTTTCTTT
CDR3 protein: CASSFWPHMNTEAFF

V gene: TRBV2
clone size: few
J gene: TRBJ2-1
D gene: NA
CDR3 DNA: TGTGCCAGCAGTGGGACCCCTTACAATGAGCAGTTCTTC
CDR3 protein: CASSGTPYNEQFF

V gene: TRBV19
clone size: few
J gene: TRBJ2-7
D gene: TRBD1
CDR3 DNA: TGTGCCAGTAGTAGGAAACCGGGACAGGGGTGGTACGAGCAGTACTTC
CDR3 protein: CASSRKPGQGWYEQYF

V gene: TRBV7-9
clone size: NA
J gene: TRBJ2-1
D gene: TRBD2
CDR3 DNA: TGTGCCGGGTTAGGTAGCGGGAGCTCCTACAATGAGCAGTTCTTC
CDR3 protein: CAGLGSGSSYNEQFF

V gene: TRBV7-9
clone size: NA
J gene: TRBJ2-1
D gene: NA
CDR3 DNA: TGTGCCAGCAGGGGTCACAAAACCTACGATGAGCAGTTCTTC
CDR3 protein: CASRGHKTYDEQFF

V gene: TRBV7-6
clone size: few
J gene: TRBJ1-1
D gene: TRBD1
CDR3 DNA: TGTGCCAGCAGCTTAGGGTCAGGGGGCAACACTGAAGCTTTCTTT
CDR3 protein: CASSLGSGGNTEAFF

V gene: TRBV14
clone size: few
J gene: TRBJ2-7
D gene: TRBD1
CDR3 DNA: TGTGCCAGCAGCCAAGGTCCCGGGACAGGGACCTACGAGCAGTACTTC
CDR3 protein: CASSQGPGTGTYEQYF

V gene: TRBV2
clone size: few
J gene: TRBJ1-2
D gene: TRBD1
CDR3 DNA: TGTGCCAGCAGCGGAACGACAGGGCCAGTCGGATTTACCTTC
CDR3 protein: CASSGTTGPVGFTF

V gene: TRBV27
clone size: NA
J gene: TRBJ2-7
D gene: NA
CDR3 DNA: TGTGCCAGCAGTCCCGGGACTTCAAGGGGGACCTACGAGCAGTACTTC
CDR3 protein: CASSPGTSRGTYEQYF

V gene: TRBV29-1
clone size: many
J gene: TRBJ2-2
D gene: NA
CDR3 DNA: TGCAGCGTTGAGTGGACGTACAACCCCACCGGGGAGCTGTTTTTT
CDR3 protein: CSVEWTYNPTGELFF

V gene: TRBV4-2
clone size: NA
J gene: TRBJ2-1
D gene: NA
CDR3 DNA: TGTGCCAGCAGCCAAGGCGGAAACTACAATGAGCAGTTCTTC
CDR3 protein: CASSQGGNYNEQFF

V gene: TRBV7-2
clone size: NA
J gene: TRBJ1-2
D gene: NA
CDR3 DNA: TGTGCCAGCAGTGGGGATACCTATGGCTACACCTTC
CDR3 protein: CASSGDTYGYTF

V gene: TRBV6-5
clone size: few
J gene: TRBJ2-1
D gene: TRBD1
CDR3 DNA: TGTGCCAGCAGTTACCCAGGACAGGGCTGGAATGAGCAGTTCTTC
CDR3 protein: CASSYPGQGWNEQFF

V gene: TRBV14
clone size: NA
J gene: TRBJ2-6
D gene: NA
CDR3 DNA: TGTGCCAGCAGCCAAGTCGGAACTGGGGCCAACGTCCTGACTTTC
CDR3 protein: CASSQVGTGANVLTF

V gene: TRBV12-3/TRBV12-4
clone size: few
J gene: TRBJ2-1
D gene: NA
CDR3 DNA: TGTGCCAGCAGGGCCGCCCCCGGAGAGCAGTTCTTC
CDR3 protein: CASRAAPGEQFF

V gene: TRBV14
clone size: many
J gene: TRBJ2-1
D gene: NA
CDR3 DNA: TGTGCCAGCAGTCAAGCCGGAGATGAGCAGTTCTTC
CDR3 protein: CASSQAGDEQFF

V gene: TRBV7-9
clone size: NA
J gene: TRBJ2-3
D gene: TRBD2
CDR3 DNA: TGTGCCAGCAGCTCACTGGGAAGGAGCGGGAACACAGATACGCAGTATTTT
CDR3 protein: CASSSLGRSGNTDTQYF

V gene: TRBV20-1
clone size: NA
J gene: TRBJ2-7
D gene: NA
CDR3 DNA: TGCAGTGCTACGGACTACCCCGGAATTCTATACGAGCAGTACTTC
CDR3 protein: CSATDYPGILYEQYF

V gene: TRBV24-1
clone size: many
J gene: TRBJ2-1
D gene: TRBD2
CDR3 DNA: TGTGCCACCAGTGAACCCTTAGCGGGAATCAATGAGCAGTTCTTC
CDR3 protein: CATSEPLAGINEQFF